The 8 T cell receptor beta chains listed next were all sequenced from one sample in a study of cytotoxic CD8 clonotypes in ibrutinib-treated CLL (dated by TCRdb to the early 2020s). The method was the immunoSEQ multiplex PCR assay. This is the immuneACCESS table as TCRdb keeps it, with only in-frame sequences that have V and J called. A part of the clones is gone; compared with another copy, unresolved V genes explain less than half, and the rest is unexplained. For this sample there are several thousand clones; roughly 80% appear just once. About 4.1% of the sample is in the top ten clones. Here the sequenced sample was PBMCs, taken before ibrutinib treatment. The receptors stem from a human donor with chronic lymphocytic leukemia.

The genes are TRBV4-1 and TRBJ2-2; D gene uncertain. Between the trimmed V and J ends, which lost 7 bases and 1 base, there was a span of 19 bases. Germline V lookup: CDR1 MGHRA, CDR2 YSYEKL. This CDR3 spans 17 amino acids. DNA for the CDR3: TGCGCCAGCACCTTCAGGCCCACTCTCTTGAACACCGGGGAGCTGTTTTTT. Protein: CASTFRPTLLNTGELFF.

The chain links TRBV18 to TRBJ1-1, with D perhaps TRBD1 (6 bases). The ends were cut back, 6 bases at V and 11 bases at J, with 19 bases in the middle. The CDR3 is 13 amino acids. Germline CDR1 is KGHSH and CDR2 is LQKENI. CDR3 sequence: CASSFLRTERAFF. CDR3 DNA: TGTGCCAGCTCTTTTTTAAGGACAGAGAGGGCTTTCTTT.

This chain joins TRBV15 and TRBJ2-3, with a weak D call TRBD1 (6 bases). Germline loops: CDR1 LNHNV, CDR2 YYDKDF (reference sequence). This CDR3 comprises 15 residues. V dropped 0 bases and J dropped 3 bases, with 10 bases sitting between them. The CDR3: CATSREGAATDTQYF. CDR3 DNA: TGTGCCACCAGCAGAGAGGGGGCCGCAACAGATACGCAGTATTTT.

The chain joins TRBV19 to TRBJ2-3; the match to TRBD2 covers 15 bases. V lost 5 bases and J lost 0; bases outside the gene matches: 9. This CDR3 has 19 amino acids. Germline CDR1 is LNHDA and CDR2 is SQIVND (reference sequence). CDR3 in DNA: TGTGCCAGTAGTGCCGAGGGACTAGCGGGAGGTGTGAGCACAGATACGCAGTATTTT. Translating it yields CASSAEGLAGGVSTDTQYF.

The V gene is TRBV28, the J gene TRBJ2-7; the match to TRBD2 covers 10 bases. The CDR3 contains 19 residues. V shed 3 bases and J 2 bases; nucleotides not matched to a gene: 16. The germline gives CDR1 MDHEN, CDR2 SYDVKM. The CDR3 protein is CASSLHRGVWTSGAYEQYF. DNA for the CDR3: TGTGCCAGCAGTTTGCATCGTGGGGTGTGGACTAGCGGAGCCTACGAGCAGTACTTC. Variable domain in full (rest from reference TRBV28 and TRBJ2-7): DVKVTQSSRYLVKRTGEKVFLECVQDMDHENMFWYRQDPGLGLRLIYFSYDVKMKEKGDIPEGYSVSREKKERFSLILESASTNQTSMYLCASSLHRGVWTSGAYEQYFGPGTRLTVT.

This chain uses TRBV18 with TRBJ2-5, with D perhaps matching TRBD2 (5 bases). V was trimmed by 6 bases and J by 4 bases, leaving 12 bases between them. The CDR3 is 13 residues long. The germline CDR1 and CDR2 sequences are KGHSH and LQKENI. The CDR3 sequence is CASSGSVGETQYF. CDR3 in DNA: TGTGCCAGCTCGGGGAGCGTAGGAGAGACCCAGTACTTC. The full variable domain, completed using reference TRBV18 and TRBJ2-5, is NAGVMQNPRHLVRRRGQEARLRCSPMKGHSHVYWYRQLPEEGLKFMVYLQKENIIDESGMPKERFSAEFPKEGPSILRIQQVVRGDSAAYFCASSGSVGETQYFGPGTRLLVL.

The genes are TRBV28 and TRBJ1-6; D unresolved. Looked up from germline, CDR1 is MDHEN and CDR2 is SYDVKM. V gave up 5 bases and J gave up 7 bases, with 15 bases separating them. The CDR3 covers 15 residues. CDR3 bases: TGTGCCAGCAGTACGTCTAAGGGCTGGAATTCACCCCTCCACTTT. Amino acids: CASSTSKGWNSPLHF.

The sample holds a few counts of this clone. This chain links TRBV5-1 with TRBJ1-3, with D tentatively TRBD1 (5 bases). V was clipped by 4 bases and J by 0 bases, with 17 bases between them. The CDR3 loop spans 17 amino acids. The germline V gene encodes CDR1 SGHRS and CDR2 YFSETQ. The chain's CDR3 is CASSLAPGTVSGNTIYF. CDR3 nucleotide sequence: TGCGCCAGCAGCCTAGCCCCCGGGACGGTCTCTGGAAACACCATATATTTT.